The 30 T cell receptor beta chains reported below all come from one sample, sequenced in a study of blood T cells in healthy people across ages (dated by TCRdb to between 2014 and 2017). The library was produced with 5' RACE. The sequencer was an Illumina HiSeq 2500. The second PCR ran for roughly 7 to 11 cycles and used a J-beta primer mix along with a sample-barcoded 5' primer. TCRdb itself trimmed the public reads at Q25 with fastp, ran MiXCR and retained productive beta chains. Merged by CDR3 protein, the rows form single entries marked with the most common genes and DNA. This sample lists about 750,000 distinct CDR3 sequences; approximately 53% were detected once. The ten biggest clones cover roughly two fifths of the sample. What was sequenced was blood. The receptors come from a man of 80 years or more in good health.

The gene calls are TRBV2 and TRBJ2-4; D perhaps matches TRBD2 (5 bases). The V and J ends lost 3 bases and 0 bases respectively, with 15 bases between them. Germline CDR1 SNHLY, CDR2 FYNNEI. The CDR3 loop spans 17 amino acids. In DNA form, the CDR3 reads TGTGCCAGCAGTGAGGGATTCGGGAACCTAGCCAAAAACATTCAGTACTTC. This translates into CASSEGFGNLAKNIQYF.

Only a few counts were recorded for this clonotype. The J gene is TRBJ2-2, the V gene TRBV5-1; D is possibly TRBD1 or TRBD2 (5 bases each). There are 16 residues in the CDR3. V was cut by 5 bases and J by 1 base, with 15 bases left in between. Germline V gene lookup returns CDR1 SGHRS and CDR2 YFSETQ. Here the CDR3 reads CASSPQGAGNTGELFF. The CDR3, as DNA: TGCGCCAGCAGTCCCCAGGGCGCGGGGAACACCGGGGAGCTGTTTTTT.

As concerns this clonotype: A junction end diverges from the germline sequence, so it may reflect a read error. The V call is TRBV3-1, the J call TRBJ2-1, with 11 nucleotides matching TRBD2. This CDR3 spans 15 amino acids. CDR1 and CDR2 from the germline V gene are LGHDT and YNNKEL (reference sequence). CDR3 DNA sequence: TGTGCCAACAGCCAACTAGCGGGAGCCTACAATGAGCAGTTCTTC. Protein sequence: CANSQLAGAYNEQFF.

This clonotype has a single count. The chain links TRBV3-1 to TRBJ1-1; 12 bases line up with TRBD1. CDR3 length: 14 amino acids. The germline V gene has CDR1 LGHDT and CDR2 YNNKEL (reference sequence). V lost 8 bases to trimming and J lost 6 bases; unmatched junction nucleotides: 7. CDR3 coding DNA: TGTGCCAGCTCCCGGGACAGGGGGCGGGCTGAAGCTTTCTTT. It codes for CASSRDRGRAEAFF.

This clonotype turned up a few times. The rearrangement links TRBV6-1 to TRBJ1-2, with a tentative D call TRBD1 (5 bases). Germline V lookup: CDR1 MNHNS, CDR2 SASEGT. The CDR3 is 13 amino acids. The V and J ends lost 3 bases and 4 bases respectively, with 9 bases between them. CDR3 nucleotides: TGTGCCAGCAGTGATCAGGGCTCCTATGGCTACACCTTC. Its protein is CASSDQGSYGYTF.

The J gene is TRBJ2-1, the V gene TRBV7-9; 7 bases match TRBD1. Germline V gives CDR1 SEHNR, CDR2 FQNEAQ (reference sequence). The CDR3 totals 15 residues. The V segment lost 5 bases and the J segment 6 bases; nucleotides outside the gene matches: 10. The CDR3 DNA reads as TGTGCCAGCAGCCCACGGGAACAGGGGCCCAATGAGCAGTTCTTC. It is translated as CASSPREQGPNEQFF.

The table lists this clonotype with a few counts. The chain couples TRBV6-6 to TRBJ2-5; D could derive from TRBD1 or TRBD2 (5 bases each). Germline CDR1 is MNHNY and CDR2 is SVGAGI (reference sequence). V shed 5 bases and J shed 4 bases, with 11 bases lying between them. The CDR3 totals 13 residues. The CDR3 sequence: CASSPRGTETQYF. DNA for the CDR3: TGTGCCAGCAGTCCGAGGGGTACAGAGACCCAGTACTTC.

The J gene is TRBJ2-7, the V gene TRBV7-3, with D unclear. CDR1 is SGHTA and CDR2 is FQGTGA in the germline V gene. Trimming removed 3 bases at V and 0 bases at J, with 9 bases between. This CDR3 spans 14 amino acids. CDR3 coding DNA: TGTGCCAGCAGCTTCGACTCAAGCTCCTACGAGCAGTACTTC. It encodes CASSFDSSSYEQYF. The entire variable domain, with the rest obtained from reference TRBV7-3 and TRBJ2-7, is as follows: GAGVSQTPSNKVTEKGKYVELRCDPISGHTALYWYRQSLGQGPEFLIYFQGTGAADDSGLPNDRFFAVRPEGSVSTLKIQRTERGDSAVYLCASSFDSSSYEQYFGPGTRLTVT.

This chain joins TRBV20-1 and TRBJ2-7, with 12 bases that match TRBD2. The V and J ends lost 2 bases and 0 bases, in that order; junction bases with no gene match: 2. The CDR3 runs 15 residues. Germline V gene data show CDR1 as DFQATT and CDR2 as SNEGSKA (reference sequence). The DNA of the CDR3 is TGCAGTGCTAGACTAGCGGGGGGGAGCTCCTACGAGCAGTACTTC. This sequence encodes CSARLAGGSSYEQYF.

This clonotype was seen only a few times. The chain is built from TRBV7-2 and TRBJ2-4, with D possibly matching TRBD1 (5 bases). Gene TRBJ2-7 matches the end of the DNA better, so the J call may be wrong. The CDR3 length is 14 residues. Germline CDR1 reads SGHTA; CDR2 reads FQGNSA. The CDR3 region has the DNA TGTGCCAGCACTCGGACCCCCACAGGCCACGAGCAGTACTTC. The encoded protein is CASTRTPTGHEQYF.

The chain couples TRBV3-1 to TRBJ1-1, with D possibly being TRBD1 (5 bases). Germline CDR1 LGHDT, CDR2 YNNKEL (reference sequence). Trimming cost V 4 bases and J 4 bases, with 19 bases left between them. CDR3 length equals 16 residues. CDR3 bases: TGTGCCAGCAGCCTCACTTTCCCAGGGCAGGGCACTGAAGCTTTCTTT. It encodes CASSLTFPGQGTEAFF.

This sequence joins TRBV9 and TRBJ1-1; a possible D gene is TRBD1 (6 bases). The CDR3 has 14 amino acids. Trimming removed 0 bases from V and 4 bases from J, with 10 bases in between. Germline lookup yields CDR1 SGDLS and CDR2 YYNGEE. Here the CDR3 DNA reads TGTGCCAGCAGCGTAGGGGGGCTCAGCACTGAAGCTTTCTTT. The encoded protein is CASSVGGLSTEAFF.

This clonotype is a singleton in its sample. This chain connects TRBV10-3 to TRBJ2-7; 8 bases agree with TRBD1. The J call is in doubt because the DNA end fits TRBJ2-4 better. Germline lookup yields CDR1 ENHRY and CDR2 SYGVKD. The CDR3 has 14 amino acids. The CDR3 bases are TGTGCCATCAGTGAGTCGGGACAGGAAAACATTCAGTACTTC. Its translation: CAISESGQENIQYF.

This sequence joins TRBV6-5 and TRBJ2-7, with TRBD2 matching 11 bases. The CDR3 consists of 15 residues. Germline CDR1 reads MNHEY; CDR2 reads SVGAGI. Trimming took 4 bases from V and 3 from J; bases not matched to a gene: 5. DNA for the CDR3: TGTGCCAGCAGTTTAGCGGGAGGGCCCATCTACGAGCAGTACTTC. Protein sequence: CASSLAGGPIYEQYF.

This clonotype turned up a few times. The rearrangement uses TRBV4-1 and TRBJ1-2; D not resolved. The CDR3 extends over 16 amino acids. Germline CDR1 MGHRA, CDR2 YSYEKL. Trimming cost V 4 bases and J 3 bases, with 18 bases left between them. Here the CDR3 reads CASSLTPTHGDYGYTF. CDR3 in DNA: TGCGCCAGCAGCCTGACCCCTACCCACGGAGACTATGGCTACACCTTC.

This clonotype was observed a handful of times. V and J are TRBV12-3 or TRBV12-4 and TRBJ2-3; 11 nucleotides match TRBD2. With V trimmed by 3 bases and J by 0 bases, 8 bases remained unmatched. The CDR3 covers 18 residues. DNA of the CDR3: TGTGCCAGCAGTTTCGATCACCGACTAGCGGGAAGCACAGATACGCAGTATTTT. This gives the protein CASSFDHRLAGSTDTQYF.

This clonotype was counted a single time. The V and J genes are TRBV29-1 and TRBJ1-2; D unresolved. V gave up 5 bases and J gave up 5 bases, with 12 bases separating them. This CDR3 has 12 amino acids. Germline V gene lookup returns CDR1 SQVTM and CDR2 ANQGSEA. CDR3 sequence: CSVNPSVYGYTF. CDR3 nucleotide sequence: TGCAGCGTTAACCCCTCTGTGTATGGCTACACCTTC.

J is TRBJ1-2 and V is TRBV2; perhaps TRBD1 as D (5 bases). Deletions cut 1 base from V and 8 bases from J, with 11 bases between. This CDR3 region has 13 residues. CDR1 and CDR2 from the germline V gene are SNHLY and FYNNEI. CDR3 sequence: CASSEVQAGGYTF. The CDR3, as DNA: TGTGCCAGCAGTGAAGTGCAGGCAGGGGGCTACACCTTC.

This clonotype was counted only a few times. This chain joins TRBV25-1 and TRBJ1-2, with unresolved D. The V end was cut by 7 bases, the J end by 7 bases, with 19 bases between. The CDR3 extends over 14 amino acids. Germline lookup yields CDR1 MGHDK and CDR2 SYGVNS. CDR3 sequence (DNA): TGTGCCAGCATTGATAACGGGAGCAGAGGTGGCTACACCTTC. Amino acids: CASIDNGSRGGYTF.

This clonotype has just a few counts. CDR3 region: CATSDPGQGKDQPQHF. CDR3 sequence (DNA): TGTGCCACCAGTGACCCGGGACAGGGAAAGGATCAGCCCCAGCATTTT. V usage is TRBV24-1 and J usage is TRBJ1-5; 9 bases are a match to TRBD1. The V gene's germline CDR1 is KGHDR and CDR2 SFDVKD. Trimming took 4 bases from V and 5 from J; bases not matched to a gene: 8. The CDR3 runs to 16 residues.

This clonotype was seen a few times. The V and J genes are TRBV2 and TRBJ2-6; D is unresolved. This CDR3 comprises 14 residues. V lost 7 bases and J 0 bases, leaving 7 bases between the germline ends. In germline, CDR1 is SNHLY, CDR2 FYNNEI. The CDR3 DNA reads TGTGCCAGCACTCGAGACTCTGGGGCCAACGTCCTGACTTTC. Protein: CASTRDSGANVLTF.

The chain uses TRBV6-5 and TRBJ2-1, with 10 bases matching TRBD1. Germline V gene sequence: CDR1 MNHEY, CDR2 SVGAGI. This CDR3 region has 16 residues. The J segment lost 9 bases and the V segment lost 2 bases, leaving 10 bases of the junction unmatched. CDR3 protein: CASSYKTGGRRSEQFF. DNA of the CDR3: TGTGCCAGCAGTTACAAGACAGGGGGCAGGAGAAGTGAGCAGTTCTTC.

This clonotype was picked up a small number of times. The gene calls are TRBV25-1 and TRBJ2-4, with TRBD1 as a possible D gene (6 bases). The J call may be incorrect, as the DNA end agrees better with TRBJ2-7. The germline V gene has CDR1 MGHDK and CDR2 SYGVNS. The CDR3 loop spans 15 amino acids. The CDR3 loop is CASSVLGRVGAEQYF. The CDR3 coding sequence is TGTGCCAGCAGTGTATTAGGCCGCGTGGGGGCCGAGCAGTACTTC.

This clonotype occurred a few times. This sequence joins TRBV7-2 and TRBJ2-2, with 8 positions matching TRBD2. Trimming at V came to 5 bases and at J to 0 bases, leaving 5 bases not matched to a gene. Germline V lookup: CDR1 SGHTA, CDR2 FQGNSA. This CDR3 spans 16 amino acids. The CDR3 spells CASSLGRGANTGELFF. The CDR3 DNA reads as TGTGCCAGCAGCCTCGGGAGGGGGGCGAACACCGGGGAGCTGTTTTTT.

The chain couples TRBV12-3 or TRBV12-4 to TRBJ2-3, with 7 positions matching TRBD1. The CDR3 extends over 15 amino acids. The ends lost 4 bases at V and 4 bases at J; junction bases unmatched: 8. In DNA form, the CDR3 reads TGTGCCAGCAGTTCCCGGGACAGAGCCCCAGATACGCAGTATTTT. Protein: CASSSRDRAPDTQYF.

This clonotype was detected once. The V and J genes are TRBV20-1 and TRBJ1-2; a possible D gene is TRBD1 (5 bases). This CDR3 comprises 12 residues. Germline V CDR1 and CDR2: DFQATT, SNEGSKA (reference sequence). V lost 5 bases to trimming and J lost 2 bases, with 9 bases between them. In nucleotides, the CDR3 is TGCAGTGCTGGGACCGTCAACTATGGCTACACCTTC. Residues: CSAGTVNYGYTF.

The chain couples TRBV5-1 to TRBJ2-5, with TRBD1 identical over 9 bases. The CDR3 contains 15 residues. The ends lost 3 bases at V and 5 bases at J; junction bases unmatched: 8. The germline gives CDR1 SGHRS, CDR2 YFSETQ. DNA for the CDR3: TGCGCCAGCAGCTACTGGACAGGGGCGGGGGAGACCCAGTACTTC. It is translated as CASSYWTGAGETQYF.

This clonotype was seen a handful of times. This chain joins TRBV7-2 and TRBJ1-6; 10 nucleotides align to TRBD1. Germline V gene lookup returns CDR1 SGHTA and CDR2 FQGNSA. V shed 2 bases, J shed 9 bases, and the junction held 10 bases outside the gene matches. The CDR3 length is 17 residues. The CDR3 protein is CASSLPEKDRGLSPLHF. The CDR3 DNA reads as TGTGCCAGCAGCTTACCCGAGAAAGACAGGGGGCTTTCACCCCTCCACTTT.

V gene TRBV29-1 combines with J gene TRBJ1-1; tentative D call: TRBD1 (6 bases). Germline-derived CDR1 and CDR2 are SQVTM and ANQGSEA. V lost 6 bases and J 7 bases, leaving 9 bases between the germline ends. The CDR3 loop spans 10 amino acids. The CDR3 spells CSVGGHEAFF. DNA of the CDR3: TGCAGCGTGGGGGGGCATGAAGCTTTCTTT.

Details on this clonotype: A read error may produce the germline difference seen at one junction end. The chain uses TRBV2 and TRBJ2-7; 9 nucleotides agree with TRBD1. Germline V gene sequence: CDR1 SNHLY, CDR2 FYNNEI. The CDR3 covers 15 residues. The CDR3 protein is CASREVGDRVGEQYF. The CDR3 DNA reads TGTGCCAGCAGGGAAGTTGGGGACAGGGTGGGCGAGCAGTACTTC.